This T cell receptor beta chain was sequenced during a study of regulatory T cells in long-lasting Graves disease. Findings of the study overall: Peripheral blood alone, not thyroid tissue, underwent study. Those with persistent Graves' had less TCR diversity than newly diagnosed patients. Clonotypes that were public and shared totalled around 2,700 in persistent patients versus over 800 in new patients.

Arm-PCR of CDR3 regions and iRepertoire HTBI primers were the basis on which TCR beta libraries were built. Original processing notes: Samples revealed 60 to 70 TRBV and 11 to 15 TRBJ segments. A single record per CDR3 protein comes from TCRdb applying MiXCR to the multiplex PCR reads. The V and J calls were determined by TCRdb, not by the authors. The sample comprises some 250,000 distinct CDR3 sequences, 20% of which are singletons, and 11% to 15% rests with the top ten. Time point defined: newly diagnosed GD, antithyroid drugs for less than 3 months. PBMC RNA served as the TCR library source. The CDR3 sequence is 15 residues long. V lost 6 bases to trimming and J lost 6 bases, with 19 bases between them. Germline V gives CDR1 SGHTA, CDR2 FQGNSA. About this clonotype: Its antigen remains unidentified.

This clonotype was sampled from a female donor with Graves disease. Material: peripheral blood mononuclear cells (PBMCs), obtained at new diagnosis, from a patient treated with antithyroid drugs. The rearrangement uses TRBV7-2 and TRBJ2-3; TRBD2 is a possible D gene (6 bases). The CDR3, as DNA: TGTGCCAGCAGAGGAGGGGCCTACAGTATGGATACGCAGTATTTT. Translation gives CASRGGAYSMDTQYF.